This T cell receptor beta chain was recovered during a study of PD-L1 blockade in urothelial cancer. Across the study: The patients first took atezolizumab around 2014, receiving 1,200 mg intravenously every 3 weeks. Previous chemotherapy exposure amounted to 0 to 3 regimens for patients. The analyses of blood took place 3 weeks (second dose) and 6 weeks after treatment start. Median T cell yield per blood sample was about 150,000 cells.

Noted time point: pretreatment peripheral blood. The repertoire was sequenced with immunoSEQ multiplex PCR; TCRdb's copy has only in-frame clones and lacks some. In the table there are around 100,000 clones, 87% of which are singletons. The CDR3 length is 15 residues. Deletions cut 4 bases from V and 0 bases from J, with 13 bases between. Germline V gives CDR1 SGHRS, CDR2 YFSETQ. This sequence originates from a man between 60 and 70 years old with urothelial cancer. The chain joins TRBV5-1 to TRBJ1-1, with D perhaps TRBD1 (5 bases). This specimen consisted of PBMCs, obtained around atezolizumab (anti-PD-L1) treatment. The CDR3 protein is CASSVDTELNTEAFF. In DNA, the CDR3 is TGCGCCAGCAGCGTGGACACCGAATTGAACACTGAAGCTTTCTTT.